The 15 T cell receptor beta chains below come from one sample, sequenced in a study of Tregs in tolerant kidney transplant recipients. The protocol was immunoSEQ multiplex PCR, while the TCRdb copy is restricted to in-frame clones and leaves out a portion. The sample includes just under 65,000 clones, approximately 98% of them seen just once. The source material was Tregs from blood, sampled before the transplant. All receptors come from a human donor who received a combined kidney and bone marrow transplant.

A single count supports this clone. V is TRBV7-2 and J is TRBJ2-3; maybe TRBD1 (5 bases). Trimming left V 5 bases short and J 2 bases short, with 11 bases between. The CDR3 has 14 residues. Germline V CDR1 and CDR2: SGHTA, FQGNSA. This CDR3 is CASSPRRVTDTQYF. In DNA, the CDR3 is TGTGCCAGCAGCCCCCGCAGGGTCACAGATACGCAGTATTTT. Using reference TRBV7-2 and TRBJ2-3 for the parts outside the CDR3, the full variable domain is GAGVSQSPSNKVTEKGKDVELRCDPISGHTALYWYRQSLGQGLEFLIYFQGNSAPDKSGLPSDRFSAERTGGSVSTLTIQRTQQEDSAVYLCASSPRRVTDTQYFGPGTRLTVL.

The chain recombines TRBV10-1 with TRBJ1-5; D remains unclear. CDR1 is WNHNN and CDR2 is SYGVQD in the germline V gene (reference sequence). The CDR3 is 16 amino acids. Trimming took 3 bases from V and 4 from J, leaving 16 bases between them. This chain's CDR3 is CASSDPRFPKNQPQHF. CDR3 DNA: TGCGCCAGCAGTGATCCGCGGTTTCCCAAGAATCAGCCCCAGCATTTT.

This chain links TRBV9 with TRBJ2-7; no definite D call. The CDR3 has 14 residues. V was trimmed by 4 bases and J by 0 bases, leaving 11 bases between them. The germline V gene has CDR1 SGDLS and CDR2 YYNGEE. As DNA, the CDR3 is TGTGCCAGCAGCCCAGGATTCAGCTCCTACGAGCAGTACTTC. The encoded protein is CASSPGFSSYEQYF.

The chain is built from TRBV30 and TRBJ2-3; the match to TRBD1 covers 9 bases. After removal of 5 bases from V and 3 bases from J, the junction contained 6 bases not matched to a gene. The germline V gene encodes CDR1 GTSNPN and CDR2 SVGIG (reference sequence). This CDR3 is built from 14 residues. The CDR3 sequence is CAWATGGVTDTQYF. As DNA, the CDR3 is TGTGCCTGGGCGACAGGGGGAGTTACAGATACGCAGTATTTT.

J is TRBJ2-5 and V is TRBV5-5; no definite D call. V lost 4 bases to trimming and J lost 4 bases, with 8 bases between them. CDR1 is SGHKS and CDR2 is YYEKEE in the germline V gene (reference sequence). The CDR3 covers 12 residues. In nucleotides, the CDR3 is TGTGCCAGCAGCAGCGTAAGAGAGACCCAGTACTTC. It encodes CASSSVRETQYF.

The rearrangement links TRBV9 to TRBJ1-5, with TRBD1 as a possible D gene (6 bases). The CDR3 consists of 13 residues. With 8 bases removed from V and 1 base from J, the gap between germline ends came to 10 bases. CDR1 and CDR2 (germline): SGDLS, YYNGEE. The CDR3 region is CARNRESNQPQHF. CDR3 coding DNA: TGTGCCAGAAACAGGGAAAGCAATCAGCCCCAGCATTTT.

This clone has just one count. The V gene is TRBV1, the J gene TRBJ1-1; TRBD1, the table's D call, lacks a check against the DNA. TRBV1 is shown as a pseudogene. The CDR3 length is 17 residues. The DNA for the CDR3 is TGCACCAGCAGCCTAAGCACAGGCCTTCCGATAACCACTGAAGCTTTCTTT. As protein: CTSSLSTGLPITTEAFF.

The CDR3 DNA follows: TGTGCCAGCAGATCAGGGGCGCAGGGCTACACCTTC. Translation gives CASRSGAQGYTF. This chain links TRBV27 with TRBJ1-2; a possible D gene is TRBD1 (6 bases). The V end was cut by 6 bases, the J end by 8 bases, with 13 bases between. Germline V lookup: CDR1 MNHEY, CDR2 SMNVEV (reference sequence). The CDR3 has 12 amino acids.

J is TRBJ2-3 and V is TRBV5-8; 8 bases are shared with TRBD1. V gave up 3 bases and J gave up 0 bases; unmatched junction bases: 6. This CDR3 contains 16 residues. Germline V lookup: CDR1 SGHTS, CDR2 YDEGEE. This chain's CDR3 is CASSSRTGRSTDTQYF. As DNA, the CDR3 is TGTGCCAGCAGCTCTAGGACAGGGAGGAGCACAGATACGCAGTATTTT.

J is TRBJ2-6 and V is TRBV7-9; perhaps TRBD2 as D (5 bases). The CDR3 has 15 residues. Germline lookup yields CDR1 SEHNR and CDR2 FQNEAQ (reference sequence). V shed 5 bases and J shed 4 bases, with 12 bases lying between them. In DNA, the CDR3 is TGTGCCAGCAGCCTAGGCGGGTCCGGGGCCAACGTCCTGACTTTC. Translating it yields CASSLGGSGANVLTF.

V and J are TRBV7-2 and TRBJ1-5; D uncertain. The CDR3 sequence is 14 residues long. From germline, CDR1 is SGHTA and CDR2 FQGNSA. With 6 bases removed from V and 4 bases from J, the gap between germline ends came to 13 bases. The CDR3 protein is CASRGGRNNQPQHF. CDR3 DNA sequence: TGTGCCAGCAGGGGAGGACGGAATAATCAGCCCCAGCATTTT.

Written as DNA, the CDR3 is TGTGCCAGCAGTGAGTCGTTCAAGGGAGCTCGGCTGTTTTTT. It is translated as CASSESFKGARLFF. This sequence joins TRBV6-1 and TRBJ1-4; no firm D call. V gave up 3 bases and J gave up 14 bases, with 19 bases separating them. CDR1 and CDR2 from the germline V gene are MNHNS and SASEGT. This CDR3 spans 14 amino acids.

This sequence joins TRBV10-3 and TRBJ1-2; TRBD1 agrees at 9 bases. The V segment lost 6 bases and the J segment 8 bases; nucleotides outside the gene matches: 13. This CDR3 is built from 15 residues. Germline-derived CDR1 and CDR2 are ENHRY and SYGVKD. This CDR3 is CAIRHAGDRVEGYTF. The CDR3 DNA sequence: TGTGCCATCAGACACGCGGGGGACAGGGTGGAAGGCTACACCTTC.

The rearrangement uses TRBV28 and TRBJ1-2, with 7 nucleotides matching TRBD1. The CDR3 contains 12 residues. Germline V lookup: CDR1 MDHEN, CDR2 SYDVKM. CDR3 in amino acids: CVTTGANYGYTF. Written as DNA, the CDR3 is TGTGTTACTACAGGGGCAAACTATGGCTACACCTTC.

The chain uses TRBV5-4 and TRBJ2-7, with TRBD2 identical over 11 bases. Germline V gene lookup returns CDR1 SGHNT and CDR2 YYREEE (reference sequence). This CDR3 region has 16 residues. V trimming: 2 bases; J trimming: 5 bases; junction bases outside the gene matches: 9. CDR3 protein: CASSFLVAGGPDEQYF. CDR3 DNA: TGTGCCAGCAGCTTCCTGGTAGCGGGAGGGCCGGACGAGCAGTACTTC.